The sequence of this T cell receptor (beta chain) was determined in a study of response to subunit inactivated influenza vaccine. This clonotype has more than one count but fewer than ten. TCRdb processed the RT-PCR reads anew with MiXCR; each CDR3 protein has one entry. The sample lists 650,000 to 700,000 distinct CDR3 sequences, about 15% seen once, with approximately 10% in the top ten. Sequenced material: PBMCs from blood, taken 11 to 12 days after vaccination. The clonotype originates from a man aged 45-65 years who received an inactivated influenza vaccine.

CDR3 residues: CASSAIGRVETQYF. CDR3 nucleotides: TGTGCCAGCAGTGCTATAGGCAGAGTAGAGACCCAGTACTTC. The J gene is TRBJ2-5, the V gene TRBV11-2; no definite D call. Looked up from germline, CDR1 is SGHAT and CDR2 is FQNNGV. V lost 6 bases and J 4 bases, leaving 15 bases between the germline ends. The CDR3 runs 14 residues.